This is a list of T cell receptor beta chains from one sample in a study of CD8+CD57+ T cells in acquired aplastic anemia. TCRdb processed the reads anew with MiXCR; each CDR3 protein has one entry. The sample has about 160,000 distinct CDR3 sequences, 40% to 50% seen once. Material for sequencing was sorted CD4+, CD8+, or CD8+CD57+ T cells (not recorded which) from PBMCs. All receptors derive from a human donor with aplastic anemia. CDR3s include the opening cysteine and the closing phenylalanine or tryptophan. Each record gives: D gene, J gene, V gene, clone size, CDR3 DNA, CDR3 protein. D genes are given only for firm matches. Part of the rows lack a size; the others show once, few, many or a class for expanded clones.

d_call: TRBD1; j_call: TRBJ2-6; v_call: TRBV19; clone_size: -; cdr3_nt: TGTGCCAGTAGGACAGGACAGGTCTTCTCTGGGGCCAACGTCCTGACTTTC; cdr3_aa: CASRTGQVFSGANVLTF
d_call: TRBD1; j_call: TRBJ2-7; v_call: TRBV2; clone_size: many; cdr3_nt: TGTGCCAGCAGAGGGACAGGGAAGTACGAGCAGTACTTC; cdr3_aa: CASRGTGKYEQYF
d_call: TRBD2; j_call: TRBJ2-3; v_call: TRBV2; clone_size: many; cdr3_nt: TGTGCCAGCAGCCCCGGTAGCGGGAGTGGCACAGATACGCAGTATTTT; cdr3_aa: CASSPGSGSGTDTQYF
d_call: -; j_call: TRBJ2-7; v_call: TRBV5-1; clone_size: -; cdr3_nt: TGCGCCAGCAAGGCAGGGGAGGGAACCTACGAGCAGTACTTC; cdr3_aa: CASKAGEGTYEQYF
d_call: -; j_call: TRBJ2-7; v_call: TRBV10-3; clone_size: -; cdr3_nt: TGTGCCATCAGTGAGGCGGGTAGAGAGCAGTACTTC; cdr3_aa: CAISEAGREQYF
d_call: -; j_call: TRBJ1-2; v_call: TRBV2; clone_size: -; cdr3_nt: TGTGCCAGCAGTCAAACGGACGAAACGACTAACTATGGCTACACCTTC; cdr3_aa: CASSQTDETTNYGYTF
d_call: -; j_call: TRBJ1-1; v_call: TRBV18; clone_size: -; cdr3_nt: TGTGCCAGCTCACCACCCGGGGGTGAAGCTTTCTTT; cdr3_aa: CASSPPGGEAFF
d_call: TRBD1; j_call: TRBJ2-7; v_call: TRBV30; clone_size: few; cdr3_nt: TGTGCCTGGGATCCGGGACAGGGGGTCTACGAGCAGTACTTC; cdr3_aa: CAWDPGQGVYEQYF
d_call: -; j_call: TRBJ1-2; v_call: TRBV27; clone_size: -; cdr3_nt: TGTGCCAGCAGTTCCCAGACTAACTATGGCTACACCTTC; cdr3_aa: CASSSQTNYGYTF
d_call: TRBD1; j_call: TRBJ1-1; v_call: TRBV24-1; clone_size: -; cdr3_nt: TGTGCCACCAGTGATTTGGACAGGGGACCGGAACAGGAAGCTTTCTTT; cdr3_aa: CATSDLDRGPEQEAFF
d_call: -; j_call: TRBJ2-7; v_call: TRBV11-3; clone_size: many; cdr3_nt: TGTGCCAGCAGCTTAGGCTCACTAGGCAACTACGAGCAGTACTTC; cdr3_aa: CASSLGSLGNYEQYF
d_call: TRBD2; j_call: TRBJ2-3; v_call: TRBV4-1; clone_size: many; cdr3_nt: TGCGCCAGCAGCCAAGCCCAGCGGGAGTCCGATACGCAGTATTTT; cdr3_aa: CASSQAQRESDTQYF
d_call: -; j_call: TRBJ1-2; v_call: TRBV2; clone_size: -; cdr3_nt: TGTGCCAGCAGTGGACTTGGACAGAAATATGGCTACACCTTC; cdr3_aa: CASSGLGQKYGYTF
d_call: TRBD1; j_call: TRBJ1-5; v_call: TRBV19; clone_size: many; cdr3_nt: TGTGCCAGTAGAAGATCGACAGGGTTTGGGGTACAGCCCCAGCATTTT; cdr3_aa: CASRRSTGFGVQPQHF
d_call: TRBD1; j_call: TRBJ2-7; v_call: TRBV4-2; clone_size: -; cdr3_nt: TGTGCCAGCAGCCCACTACCGGGACAGGGCTTCGCCTACGAGCAGTACTTC; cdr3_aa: CASSPLPGQGFAYEQYF
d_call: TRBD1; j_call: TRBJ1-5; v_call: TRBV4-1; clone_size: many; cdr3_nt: TGCGCCAGCAGCTCAACAGGGGGCACTGGCAATCAGCCCCAGCATTTT; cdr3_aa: CASSSTGGTGNQPQHF
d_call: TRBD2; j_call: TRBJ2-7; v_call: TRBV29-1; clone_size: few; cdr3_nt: TGCAGCGTTCGTCTAGCGGGAGGGCAGAACGAGCAGTACTTC; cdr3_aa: CSVRLAGGQNEQYF
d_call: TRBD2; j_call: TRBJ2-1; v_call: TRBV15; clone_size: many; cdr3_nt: TGTGCCACCAGCAGACGGGAGGCATCCTACAATGAGCAGTTCTTC; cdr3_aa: CATSRREASYNEQFF
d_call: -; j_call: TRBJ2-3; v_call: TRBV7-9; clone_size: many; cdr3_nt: TGTGCCAGCAGCTCGTTTATAGATACGCAGTATTTT; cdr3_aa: CASSSFIDTQYF
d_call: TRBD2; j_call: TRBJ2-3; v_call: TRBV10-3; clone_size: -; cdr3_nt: TGCGCCATCAGTGAGTCTAGCGGGGGGACCGCAGATACGCAGTATTTT; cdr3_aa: CAISESSGGTADTQYF
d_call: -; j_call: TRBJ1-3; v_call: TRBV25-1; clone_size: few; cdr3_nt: TGTGCCAGCAGTGCGTCATTTCTGTCTGGAAACACCATATATTTT; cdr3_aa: CASSASFLSGNTIYF
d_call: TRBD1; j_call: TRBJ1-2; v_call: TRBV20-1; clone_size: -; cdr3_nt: TGCAGTGCCCCGGTAAGGGGTCAGGGGGGTGATGGCTACACCTTC; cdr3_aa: CSAPVRGQGGDGYTF
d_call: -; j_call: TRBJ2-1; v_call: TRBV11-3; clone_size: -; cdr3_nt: TGTGCCAGCAGCCGTGACCTACCCAATGAGCAGTTCTTC; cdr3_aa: CASSRDLPNEQFF
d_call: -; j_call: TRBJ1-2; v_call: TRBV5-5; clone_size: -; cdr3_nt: TGTGCCAGCAGCTTGGGAGGAGCGCCGGGCAACTTC; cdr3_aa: CASSLGGAPGNF